This is a list of T cell receptor beta chains from one sample in a study of a mutant IDH1 vaccine in newly diagnosed glioma. Their antigens are not known. TCRdb's copy holds only in-frame clones and misses some; the assay was immunoSEQ multiplex PCR. The data contain approximately 80,000 clones, roughly 91% of them singletons. The input for sequencing was PBMCs, taken from a glioma patient whose treatment included an IDH1 peptide vaccine. The receptor source for this set is a woman aged 50 to 60 with glioma. Both conserved end residues are part of each CDR3. The order of the fields is CDR3 length, D gene, V gene, J gene, clone size, CDR3 DNA, CDR3 protein. D genes are given only for firm matches. Clone size is not always given. Where it is, it says once, few, many or a class for expanded clones.

length: 15; D: -; V: TRBV19; J: TRBJ2-3; size: -; DNA: TGTGCCAGTAGTACCGAAGGGACTTACACAGATACGCAGTATTTT; CDR3: CASSTEGTYTDTQYF
length: 14; D: -; V: TRBV6-6; J: TRBJ1-4; size: -; DNA: TGTGCCAGCAGTTCCTCCTTTGGGAGCGAAAAACTGTTTTTT; CDR3: CASSSSFGSEKLFF
length: 12; D: TRBD1; V: TRBV29-1; J: TRBJ2-7; size: -; DNA: TGCAGCGTTGAAGGACAGGGCGGCGAGCAGTACTTC; CDR3: CSVEGQGGEQYF
length: 16; D: TRBD1; V: TRBV19; J: TRBJ2-7; size: -; DNA: TGTGCCAGTAGTACCCGAGGACAGGGTGGTCAGTACGAGCAGTACTTC; CDR3: CASSTRGQGGQYEQYF
length: 14; D: -; V: TRBV29-1; J: TRBJ2-7; size: -; DNA: TGCAGCGTTGAAGGGCAGGGGAGCTCCTACGAGCAGTACTTC; CDR3: CSVEGQGSSYEQYF
length: 11; D: -; V: TRBV20-1; J: TRBJ2-1; size: -; DNA: TGCAGTGCTAATCGGAACAATGAGCAGTTCTTC; CDR3: CSANRNNEQFF
length: 16; D: -; V: TRBV15; J: TRBJ2-7; size: -; DNA: TGTGCCACCAGCAGAGTGGATTTAGCCGGGGCGGGCGAGCAGTACTTC; CDR3: CATSRVDLAGAGEQYF
length: 19; D: TRBD2; V: TRBV28; J: TRBJ2-1; size: -; DNA: TGTGCCAGCAGAACCAAACTAGCGGGAGGTAGGGAAGGGTACAATGAGCAGTTCTTC; CDR3: CASRTKLAGGREGYNEQFF
length: 16; D: -; V: TRBV30; J: TRBJ1-5; size: -; DNA: TGTGCCTGGAGTTCGGACCGCGGCACAGGAGGGCAGCCCCAGCATTTT; CDR3: CAWSSDRGTGGQPQHF
length: 11; D: -; V: TRBV7-9; J: TRBJ2-1; size: -; DNA: TGTGCCAGTCAAGGGCGCAATGAGCAGTTCTTC; CDR3: CASQGRNEQFF
length: 13; D: -; V: TRBV29-1; J: TRBJ2-3; size: -; DNA: TGCAGCGTTGACGGTCTGGGCACAGATACGCAGTATTTT; CDR3: CSVDGLGTDTQYF
length: 13; D: -; V: TRBV6-5; J: TRBJ2-5; size: -; DNA: TGTGCCAGCACCGGACTGATAAGAGGGACCCAGTACTTC; CDR3: CASTGLIRGTQYF
length: 17; D: TRBD2; V: TRBV5-1; J: TRBJ2-1; size: -; DNA: TGCGCCAGCAGCTTGGCACTAGCGGGAGGGCCTCCTAATGAGCAGTTCTTC; CDR3: CASSLALAGGPPNEQFF
length: 13; D: -; V: TRBV19; J: TRBJ1-6; size: -; DNA: TGTGCCACCTCGGGACTCCGAAATTCACCCCTCCACTTT; CDR3: CATSGLRNSPLHF
length: 14; D: -; V: TRBV28; J: TRBJ2-7; size: -; DNA: TGTGCCAGCAGTCTACAGGGTGGCTCGTACGAGCAGTACTTC; CDR3: CASSLQGGSYEQYF
length: 16; D: -; V: TRBV6-5; J: TRBJ2-7; size: -; DNA: TGTGCCAGCAGTTATAGGGGACGGGGGCACTCCTACGAGCAGTACTTC; CDR3: CASSYRGRGHSYEQYF
length: 15; D: -; V: TRBV4-1; J: TRBJ2-2; size: -; DNA: TGCGCCAGCAGCCAAGAAACAGGGTGGGCCGGGGAGCTGTTTTTT; CDR3: CASSQETGWAGELFF
length: 16; D: -; V: TRBV19; J: TRBJ1-5; size: -; DNA: TGTGCCAGTAGTATCTCGATTGTTGGGGGGGGTCAGCCCCAGCATTTT; CDR3: CASSISIVGGGQPQHF
length: 16; D: TRBD1; V: TRBV5-1; J: TRBJ2-3; size: -; DNA: TGCGCCAGCAGCCGATTGGACAGGGCAAGCACAGATACGCAGTATTTT; CDR3: CASSRLDRASTDTQYF
length: 15; D: -; V: TRBV6-5; J: TRBJ1-1; size: -; DNA: TGTGCCAGCAGTTACCAACAGGGCGCGAACACTGAAGCTTTCTTT; CDR3: CASSYQQGANTEAFF
length: 16; D: -; V: TRBV5-1; J: TRBJ2-6; size: -; DNA: TGCGCCAGCAGCTTGGCGGGCAGCTCTGGGGCCAACGTCCTGACTTTC; CDR3: CASSLAGSSGANVLTF
length: 15; D: TRBD1; V: TRBV6-1; J: TRBJ2-2; size: once; DNA: TGTGCCAGCAGCCCCCGGGACAGGGGTATCGGGGAGCTGTTTTTT; CDR3: CASSPRDRGIGELFF
length: 13; D: TRBD1; V: TRBV28; J: TRBJ2-7; size: -; DNA: TGTGCCAGCAGCCGGACAGGGGGTTACGAGCAGTACTTC; CDR3: CASSRTGGYEQYF
length: 14; D: -; V: TRBV5-4; J: TRBJ2-7; size: -; DNA: TGTGCCAGCAGCTTGAAGCAGGAGCCATACGAGCAGTACTTC; CDR3: CASSLKQEPYEQYF
length: 13; D: -; V: TRBV28; J: TRBJ2-2; size: -; DNA: TGTGCCAGCAGGGACTGGGGGTTCGGGGAGCTGTTTTTT; CDR3: CASRDWGFGELFF
length: 14; D: -; V: TRBV27; J: TRBJ2-7; size: -; DNA: TGTGCCAGCAGTTTATCAACGGATTCCTACGAGCAGTACTTC; CDR3: CASSLSTDSYEQYF
length: 14; D: TRBD1; V: TRBV5-1; J: TRBJ1-2; size: -; DNA: TGCGCCAGCAGCAGACAGGGGGAGGACTATGGCTACACCTTC; CDR3: CASSRQGEDYGYTF
length: 17; D: -; V: TRBV28; J: TRBJ1-5; size: -; DNA: TGTGCCAGCAGTTTTTCCGGGACAAAAATTAGCAATCAGCCCCAGCATTTT; CDR3: CASSFSGTKISNQPQHF
length: 14; D: TRBD1; V: TRBV7-9; J: TRBJ2-1; size: -; DNA: TGTGCCAGCAGCTTGGGGACAGGGAATAATGAGCAGTTCTTC; CDR3: CASSLGTGNNEQFF
length: 13; D: -; V: TRBV2; J: TRBJ1-1; size: few; DNA: TGTGCCAGGCTGGCAGGGCTTCCGGCCGAAGCTTTCTTT; CDR3: CARLAGLPAEAFF
length: 15; D: TRBD1; V: TRBV19; J: TRBJ2-1; size: -; DNA: TGTGCCATTCAGACAGGGGCGAGTTCCTACAATGAGCAGTTCTTC; CDR3: CAIQTGASSYNEQFF
length: 14; D: TRBD1; V: TRBV7-9; J: TRBJ1-2; size: -; DNA: TGTGCCAGCAGCTTACCACAGGGGGCGAGTAGCTACACCTTC; CDR3: CASSLPQGASSYTF
length: 14; D: -; V: TRBV2; J: TRBJ1-6; size: -; DNA: TGTGCCAGCAGTCGGGACAAGCCTCCGCCACCCCTCCACTTT; CDR3: CASSRDKPPPPLHF
length: 12; D: -; V: TRBV2; J: TRBJ2-3; size: -; DNA: TGTGCCAGCAGTGAGCAGTTGGATACGCAGTATTTT; CDR3: CASSEQLDTQYF
length: 14; D: TRBD2; V: TRBV19; J: TRBJ2-1; size: -; DNA: TGTGCCAGTCTAGCGGGAGGGTCCTACAATGAGCAGTTCTTC; CDR3: CASLAGGSYNEQFF
length: 11; D: -; V: TRBV20-1; J: TRBJ2-7; size: -; DNA: TGCAGTGCTAGGGACATCTACGAGCAGTACTTC; CDR3: CSARDIYEQYF
length: 16; D: TRBD2; V: TRBV5-1; J: TRBJ2-1; size: -; DNA: TGCGCCAGCAGCTTCGACCCTAGCGGGTCCTACAATGAGCAGTTCTTC; CDR3: CASSFDPSGSYNEQFF
length: 20; D: TRBD2; V: TRBV18; J: TRBJ2-7; size: -; DNA: TGTGCCAGCTCACCACCGATCGAGACTAGCGGGTTCCTTCTCTCCTACGAGCAGTACTTC; CDR3: CASSPPIETSGFLLSYEQYF
length: 16; D: -; V: TRBV4-1; J: TRBJ1-1; size: -; DNA: TGCGCCCGCAGCCAGGGCGGCGGGGGGGGGAACACTGAAGCTTTCTTT; CDR3: CARSQGGGGGNTEAFF
length: 15; D: -; V: TRBV28; J: TRBJ2-5; size: once; DNA: TGTGCCAGCACCTCTCGAGGCCTAGGGCGAGAGACCCAGTACTTC; CDR3: CASTSRGLGRETQYF
length: 15; D: -; V: TRBV5-1; J: TRBJ2-7; size: -; DNA: TGCGCCAGCAGCCCCGAGGGGGTTTACTCCTACGAGCAGTACTTC; CDR3: CASSPEGVYSYEQYF
length: 11; D: TRBD1; V: TRBV29-1; J: TRBJ2-5; size: few; DNA: TGCAGCGCTAGACAGGGAGAGACCCAGTACTTC; CDR3: CSARQGETQYF
length: 16; D: -; V: TRBV6-5; J: TRBJ1-2; size: once; DNA: TGTGCCAGCAGTTACGTCGGGACATACCTTAACTATGGCTACACCTTC; CDR3: CASSYVGTYLNYGYTF
length: 18; D: -; V: TRBV4-2; J: TRBJ2-1; size: once; DNA: TGTGCCAGCAGCCAAAGTTCGCCTCTCCGTAGCTCCTACAATGAGCAGTTCTTC; CDR3: CASSQSSPLRSSYNEQFF
length: 15; D: TRBD1; V: TRBV28; J: TRBJ1-2; size: -; DNA: TGTGCCAGCAGCAACCGGGACAGTCCTAACTATGGCTACACCTTC; CDR3: CASSNRDSPNYGYTF
length: 13; D: -; V: TRBV2; J: TRBJ1-6; size: -; DNA: TGTGCCAGCGTGGGGGAGAGTAATTCACCCCTCCACTTT; CDR3: CASVGESNSPLHF
length: 14; D: -; V: TRBV27; J: TRBJ2-7; size: -; DNA: TGTGCCAGCAGTTTAGGCAGGGGAAATTACGAGCAGTACTTC; CDR3: CASSLGRGNYEQYF
length: 18; D: -; V: TRBV5-1; J: TRBJ2-2; size: -; DNA: TGCGCCAGCAGCTTGGCCAAACAGATGCCGGTGAACACCGGGGAGCTGTTTTTT; CDR3: CASSLAKQMPVNTGELFF
length: 13; D: -; V: TRBV29-1; J: TRBJ1-1; size: -; DNA: TGCAGCGCCTTCCGGCCTATGAACACTGAAGCTTTCTTT; CDR3: CSAFRPMNTEAFF
length: 15; D: -; V: TRBV9; J: TRBJ2-3; size: -; DNA: TGTGCCAGCAGCGGCGGTCCCAAAGGAGGAGATACGCAGTATTTT; CDR3: CASSGGPKGGDTQYF
length: 15; D: TRBD1; V: TRBV27; J: TRBJ2-7; size: -; DNA: TGTGCCAGCAGTTTTGAGGGACAGGGGGCTTACGAGCAGTACTTC; CDR3: CASSFEGQGAYEQYF